A single sample is the source of the 27 T cell receptor beta chains below, sequenced in a study of STAT5B mutations in CD4+ large granular lymphocyte leukemia. Only in-frame clones appear in the TCRdb table, and some are missing; sequencing was by immunoSEQ multiplex PCR. The table lists about 30,000 clones, around 76% of them singletons. Sequencing was carried out using CD4+ T cells from blood buffy coats. Receptor source: a human donor in good health.

The chain recombines TRBV4-3 with TRBJ2-7, with 8 bases aligning to TRBD1. V shed 0 bases, J shed 3 bases, and the junction held 10 bases outside the gene matches. Per the germline V gene, CDR1 is LGHNA and CDR2 is YSLEER. There are 17 residues in the CDR3. CDR3 loop: CASSQDLRGQAFYEQYF. CDR3 in DNA: TGCGCCAGCAGCCAAGATCTTAGGGGACAGGCTTTCTACGAGCAGTACTTC.

J is TRBJ1-3 and V is TRBV6-5, with D possibly being TRBD1 (6 bases). V was clipped by 6 bases and J by 0 bases, with 12 bases between them. The CDR3 is 15 residues long. Germline loops: CDR1 MNHEY, CDR2 SVGAGI. The CDR3 spells CASSSDRFSGNTIYF. The CDR3 bases are TGTGCCAGCAGCAGCGACAGGTTCTCTGGAAACACCATATATTTT.

V gene TRBV5-1 combines with J gene TRBJ2-3; a possible D gene is TRBD2 (5 bases). The CDR3 is 14 amino acids. Germline values: CDR1 SGHRS, CDR2 YFSETQ. V shed 7 bases and J shed 5 bases, with 17 bases lying between them. The CDR3 sequence is CASSRLAPIDTQYF. CDR3 nucleotide sequence: TGCGCCAGCTCCCGTCTAGCCCCCATAGATACGCAGTATTTT.

By its share, this clone is medium-sized. The chain combines TRBV2 with TRBJ1-5, with 7 bases identical to TRBD1. The CDR3 runs to 12 residues. Losses at the gene ends were 6 bases for V and 7 bases for J; bases not matched to a gene: 3. Germline V lookup: CDR1 SNHLY, CDR2 FYNNEI. The CDR3 loop reads CASSPTGQPQHF. For the CDR3, the DNA is TGTGCCAGCAGCCCGACAGGGCAGCCCCAGCATTTT.

The V and J genes are TRBV5-1 and TRBJ2-2; D call uncertain. The CDR3 consists of 14 residues. Trimming took off 0 bases at V and 4 bases at J, with 7 bases between the two ends. Germline CDR1 is SGHRS and CDR2 is YFSETQ. CDR3 residues: CASSLDWGTGELFF. Written as DNA, the CDR3 is TGCGCCAGCAGCTTGGATTGGGGCACCGGGGAGCTGTTTTTT. The whole variable domain, filled in from reference TRBV5-1 and TRBJ2-2, reads KAGVTQTPRYLIKTRGQQVTLSCSPISGHRSVSWYQQTPGQGLQFLFEYFSETQRNKGNFPGRFSGRQFSNSRSEMNVSTLELGDSALYLCASSLDWGTGELFFGEGSRLTVL.

This rearrangement joins TRBV7-8 to TRBJ1-2, with D uncertain. Trimming pared 1 base from V and 0 bases from J, leaving 6 bases between. CDR1 and CDR2 from the germline V gene are SGHVS and FQNEAQ. CDR3 length: 14 residues. Here the CDR3 DNA reads TGTGCCAGCAGCTTAGAGGTGTCTAACTATGGCTACACCTTC. It is translated as CASSLEVSNYGYTF.

V gene TRBV4-3 combines with J gene TRBJ2-7; tentative D call: TRBD2 (5 bases). CDR1 LGHNA and CDR2 YSLEER come from the germline V gene. The CDR3 is 16 amino acids. Trimming cost V 0 bases and J 3 bases, with 15 bases left between them. The CDR3 loop reads CASSQERALPFYEQYF. As DNA, the CDR3 is TGCGCCAGCAGCCAAGAGAGGGCTCTCCCCTTCTACGAGCAGTACTTC.

V usage is TRBV6-5 and J usage is TRBJ2-7, with TRBD1 matching 7 bases. Per the germline V gene, CDR1 is MNHEY and CDR2 is SVGAGI. The junction had 6 bases not matched to a gene; V was cut back by 5 bases and J by 2 bases. The CDR3 length is 14 residues. The chain's CDR3 is CASSLTGDPYEQYF. DNA of the CDR3: TGTGCCAGCAGTCTTACAGGGGACCCCTACGAGCAGTACTTC.

The rearrangement joins TRBV7-2 to TRBJ1-2; D unclear. The CDR3 consists of 17 residues. Per germline, CDR1 SGHTA and CDR2 FQGNSA. V shed 2 bases and J shed 0 bases, with 16 bases lying between them. The CDR3 loop is CASSLSSLPGTNYGYTF. CDR3 nucleotides: TGTGCCAGCAGCTTATCATCCCTTCCTGGCACTAACTATGGCTACACCTTC.

Only a few counts were recorded for this clone. This chain links TRBV18 with TRBJ1-4; 7 bases are a match to TRBD1. Germline V gene data show CDR1 as KGHSH and CDR2 as LQKENI. J gave up 3 bases and V 5 bases, and 6 bases lay outside the gene matches. There are 15 residues in the CDR3. For the CDR3, the DNA is TGTGCCAGCTCAAGCAGGGGGGCGTCTAATGAAAAACTGTTTTTT. The encoded protein is CASSSRGASNEKLFF.

This rearrangement joins TRBV27 to TRBJ2-2, with TRBD1 matching over 7 bases. Looked up from germline, CDR1 is MNHEY and CDR2 is SMNVEV (reference sequence). V was clipped by 2 bases and J by 4 bases; unmatched bases: 4. This CDR3 has 15 residues. In DNA form, the CDR3 reads TGTGCCAGCAGTTTAGACAGGGCTGGCACCGGGGAGCTGTTTTTT. Amino acid sequence: CASSLDRAGTGELFF.

The J gene is TRBJ1-5, the V gene TRBV27; 8 bases line up with TRBD1. Germline V gene data show CDR1 as MNHEY and CDR2 as SMNVEV (reference sequence). CDR3 size: 16 residues. J was trimmed by 2 bases and V by 5 bases; bases with no gene match: 8. CDR3 region: CASSPLTGARNQPQHF. The CDR3 region has the DNA TGTGCCAGCAGTCCACTGACAGGGGCGCGCAATCAGCCCCAGCATTTT.

This clone has just a few counts. The genes are TRBV7-2 and TRBJ1-3; TRBD1 is a possible D gene (5 bases). There are 12 residues in the CDR3. V lost 8 bases and J lost 4, with 9 bases in between. Per the germline V gene, CDR1 is SGHTA and CDR2 is FQGNSA. The CDR3 loop reads CASRGVGNTIYF. CDR3 coding DNA: TGTGCCAGCCGGGGCGTGGGAAACACCATATATTTT. The whole variable domain, filled in from reference TRBV7-2 and TRBJ1-3, reads GAGVSQSPSNKVTEKGKDVELRCDPISGHTALYWYRQSLGQGLEFLIYFQGNSAPDKSGLPSDRFSAERTGGSVSTLTIQRTQQEDSAVYLCASRGVGNTIYFGEGSWLTVV.

The V and J genes are TRBV14 and TRBJ1-2, with 7 bases that match TRBD1. Germline CDR1 reads SGHDN; CDR2 reads FVKESK. The CDR3 spans 14 residues. With 6 bases clipped from V and 3 bases from J, the junction kept 7 bases outside the gene matches. The CDR3 coding sequence is TGTGCCAGCAGATTAAGCAGGGGGGACTATGGCTACACCTTC. The encoded protein is CASRLSRGDYGYTF. Full variable domain (rest looked up from reference TRBV14 and TRBJ1-2): EAGVTQFPSHSVIEKGQTVTLRCDPISGHDNLYWYRRVMGKEIKFLLHFVKESKQDESGMPNNRFLAERTGGTYSTLKVQPAELEDSGVYFCASRLSRGDYGYTFGSGTRLTVV.

Comments on this clone: One end of the junction fails to match germline, which may point to a read error. This rearrangement joins TRBV7-7 to TRBJ2-1; 14 nucleotides align to TRBD2. Germline values: CDR1 SSHAT, CDR2 FNYEAQ (reference sequence). The CDR3 is made up of 16 amino acids. This chain's CDR3 is CASSSTTSGRASEQFF. The DNA of the CDR3 is TGTGCTAGCAGCTCAACGACTAGCGGGAGGGCCAGTGAGCAGTTCTTC. Combining the CDR3 with reference TRBV7-7 and TRBJ2-1 gives the whole variable domain GAGVSQSPRYKVTKRGQDVTLRCDPISSHATLYWYQQALGQGPEFLTYFNYEAQPDKSGLPSDRFSAERPEGSISTLTIQRTEQRDSAMYRCASSSTTSGRASEQFFGPGTRLTVL.

The rearrangement links TRBV5-1 to TRBJ2-5, with D possibly TRBD1 on 5 matching bases. The V gene's germline CDR1 is SGHRS and CDR2 YFSETQ. Trimming pared 5 bases from V and 5 bases from J, leaving 10 bases between. This CDR3 comprises 12 residues. The CDR3 DNA reads TGCGCCAGCAGGGGGCTGGGGGAGACCCAGTACTTC. As protein: CASRGLGETQYF.

The chain uses TRBV4-2 and TRBJ1-4; D not certain. V was trimmed by 7 bases and J by 4 bases, leaving 13 bases between them. The CDR3 runs to 14 residues. Germline-derived CDR1 and CDR2 are LGHNA and YNFKEQ. CDR3 region: CASKEEGFNEKLFF. The CDR3 nucleotides are TGTGCCAGCAAAGAGGAAGGATTTAATGAAAAACTGTTTTTT.

The V call is TRBV5-8, the J call TRBJ2-3; D possibly uses TRBD1 or TRBD2 (5 bases each). The V gene lost 2 bases and the J gene lost 5 bases, with 15 bases spanning the gap. Germline V gene sequence: CDR1 SGHTS, CDR2 YDEGEE. This CDR3 has 15 residues. The CDR3 sequence is CASSFPRGAQDTQYF. CDR3 bases: TGTGCCAGCAGCTTTCCCCGGGGCGCTCAAGATACGCAGTATTTT.

The chain joins TRBV10-1 to TRBJ1-6; unclear D gene. The CDR3 is 12 residues long. The V end lost 8 bases, the J end lost 5 bases, and 7 bases lay between the germline ends. Germline loops: CDR1 WNHNN, CDR2 SYGVQD (reference sequence). DNA for the CDR3: TGCGCCAGCCGGGGTGATAATTCACCCCTCCACTTT. Encoded protein: CASRGDNSPLHF.

This chain links TRBV7-9 with TRBJ2-7, with D unclear. Trimming cost V 1 base and J 7 bases, with 8 bases left between them. The CDR3 contains 12 residues. Germline CDR1 is SEHNR and CDR2 is FQNEAQ (reference sequence). DNA for the CDR3: TGTGCCAGCAGCTTAGAACGGAGAGAGCAGTACTTC. Translating gives CASSLERREQYF.

The chain recombines TRBV6-1 with TRBJ1-6, with D possibly being TRBD1 (5 bases). V was trimmed by 0 bases and J by 4 bases, leaving 13 bases between them. Germline CDR1 is MNHNS and CDR2 is SASEGT. This CDR3 comprises 17 residues. CDR3 nucleotides: TGTGCCAGCAGTGAAGCTCGGACACCGACTTATAATTCACCCCTCCACTTT. The encoded protein is CASSEARTPTYNSPLHF.

This chain uses TRBV29-1 with TRBJ1-1; D unresolved. The CDR3 is 15 amino acids. V was clipped by 1 base and J by 2 bases, with 14 bases between them. CDR1 and CDR2 from the germline V gene are SQVTM and ANQGSEA. The CDR3 sequence is CSVEVTGRLNTEAFF. CDR3 sequence (DNA): TGCAGCGTTGAAGTCACGGGGAGGCTTAACACTGAAGCTTTCTTT.

The chain recombines TRBV2 with TRBJ2-1; 10 nucleotides line up with TRBD2. V dropped 6 bases and J dropped 5; count of bases not matched to a gene: 7. The CDR3 spans 15 residues. From germline, CDR1 is SNHLY and CDR2 FYNNEI. CDR3 coding DNA: TGTGCCAGCAGGGCGGGACTAGCGCGAGACAATGAGCAGTTCTTC. It yields the protein CASRAGLARDNEQFF.

The rearrangement links TRBV30 to TRBJ1-3, with unresolved D. V was shortened by 7 bases and J by 4 bases, with 11 bases between the two germline ends. The CDR3 loop spans 12 amino acids. Looked up from germline, CDR1 is GTSNPN and CDR2 is SVGIG (reference sequence). CDR3: CASLWSGNTIYF. In DNA form, the CDR3 reads TGTGCCTCCCTGTGGTCCGGAAACACCATATATTTT.

This clone was seen a handful of times. The V gene is TRBV2, the J gene TRBJ1-1; tentative D call: TRBD1 (5 bases). CDR3 length: 15 amino acids. Germline loops: CDR1 SNHLY, CDR2 FYNNEI. The V end lost 11 bases, the J end lost 5 bases, and 24 bases lay between the germline ends. This CDR3 is CALSREGQGRTEAFF. The DNA of the CDR3 is TGTGCCCTCTCAAGGGAAGGGCAGGGAAGGACTGAAGCTTTCTTT.

This sequence joins TRBV6-6 and TRBJ2-5; weak D call: TRBD1 (6 bases). The germline V gene encodes CDR1 MNHNY and CDR2 SVGAGI (reference sequence). Trimming removed 0 bases at V and 4 bases at J, with 9 bases between. This CDR3 is built from 14 residues. The CDR3 DNA sequence: TGTGCCAGCAGTTACTCGACCAGGGGAGAGACCCAGTACTTC. It codes for CASSYSTRGETQYF.

The chain is built from TRBV7-9 and TRBJ2-5; D might be TRBD1 or TRBD2, each matching 5 bases. Trimming took 2 bases from V and 5 from J, leaving 18 bases between them. Germline values: CDR1 SEHNR, CDR2 FQNEAQ (reference sequence). The CDR3 is 16 residues long. CDR3 residues: CASSLIGTVDGETQYF. CDR3 nucleotides: TGTGCCAGCAGCTTAATTGGGACGGTGGATGGGGAGACCCAGTACTTC.